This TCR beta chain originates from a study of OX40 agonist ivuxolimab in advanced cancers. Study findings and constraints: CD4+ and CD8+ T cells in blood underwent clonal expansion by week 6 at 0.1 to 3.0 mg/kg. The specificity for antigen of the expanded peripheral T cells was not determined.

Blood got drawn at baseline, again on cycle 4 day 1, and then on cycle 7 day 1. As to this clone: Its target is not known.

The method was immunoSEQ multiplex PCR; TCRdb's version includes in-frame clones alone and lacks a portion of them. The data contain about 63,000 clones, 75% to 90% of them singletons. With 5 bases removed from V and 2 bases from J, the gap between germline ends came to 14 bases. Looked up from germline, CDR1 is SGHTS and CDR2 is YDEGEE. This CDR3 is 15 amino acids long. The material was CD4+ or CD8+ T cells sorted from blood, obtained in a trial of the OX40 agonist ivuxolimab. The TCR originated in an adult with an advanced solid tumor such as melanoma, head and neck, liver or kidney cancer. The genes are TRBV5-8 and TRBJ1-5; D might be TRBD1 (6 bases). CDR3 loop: CASRPRTAGNQPQHF. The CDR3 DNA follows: TGTGCCAGCAGGCCCCGGACAGCCGGCAATCAGCCCCAGCATTTT.